These 6 T cell receptor beta chains were sequenced from one sample in a study of T cells in Graves' hyperthyroidism and ophthalmopathy. Amplification yielded TCR beta CDR3 regions, with RNA transcripts as the source. The HTBI primer set was used in a first-round RT-PCR of the TCR CDR3. TCRdb processed the multiplex PCR reads anew with MiXCR; each CDR3 protein has one entry. The table records 300,000 to 450,000 distinct CDR3 sequences, roughly 18% of them present only once. Material for sequencing was blood. These TCRs come from a middle-aged woman with Graves' ophthalmopathy.

The chain is built from TRBV3-1 and TRBJ2-2; D might be TRBD2 (6 bases). CDR1 and CDR2 from the germline V gene are LGHDT and YNNKEL (reference sequence). The CDR3 covers 12 residues. V was shortened by 8 bases and J by 5 bases, with 9 bases between the two germline ends. The CDR3 protein is CASLSGTGELFF. The DNA for the CDR3 is TGTGCCAGCCTCAGCGGGACCGGGGAGCTGTTTTTT.

There are many counts of this clonotype. The CDR3 region has the DNA TGCAGTGCTCTAGTCCCCCTACCGATGGTTGTAGCGGGAGTCCAAGAGACCCAGTACTTC. This codes for CSALVPLPMVVAGVQETQYF. This chain joins TRBV20-1 and TRBJ2-5; 9 bases align to TRBD2. CDR3 length equals 20 residues. Germline CDR1 reads DFQATT; CDR2 reads SNEGSKA (reference sequence). J gave up 1 base and V 5 bases, and 23 bases lay outside the gene matches.

With regard to this clonotype: Possible read error: a much larger clone is one base away. The chain carries TRBV28 and TRBJ1-6; the D is unclear. Germline loops: CDR1 MDHEN, CDR2 SYDVKM. This CDR3 has 18 amino acids. CDR3 DNA: TGTGCCAGCAGTTTATCCGGGAGTTCCAACTCCTATAATTCAACCCTCCACTTT. It codes for CASSLSGSSNSYNSTLHF.

The CDR3 loop is CASSSQGARQETQYF. CDR3 sequence (DNA): TGTGCCAGCAGCTCCCAAGGGGCCCGACAAGAGACCCAGTACTTC. This chain uses TRBV7-2 with TRBJ2-5; a possible D gene is TRBD1 (5 bases). V lost 4 bases to trimming and J lost 2 bases, with 14 bases between them. Germline V gene sequence: CDR1 SGHTA, CDR2 FQGNSA. The CDR3 extends over 15 amino acids.

This sequence joins TRBV19 and TRBJ2-3, with 10 bases that match TRBD1. V was pared by 3 bases and J by 1 base, with 1 base of the junction left unmatched. Germline V CDR1 and CDR2: LNHDA, SQIVND (reference sequence). The CDR3 has 15 amino acids. The CDR3 DNA follows: TGTGCCAGTAGTATCGGGACAGGGGGCACAGATACGCAGTATTTT. This encodes CASSIGTGGTDTQYF.

This clonotype has a count of ten or more. The chain carries TRBV28 and TRBJ1-5, with 7 bases matching TRBD1. This CDR3 is built from 17 residues. V shed 7 bases and J 0 bases; nucleotides not matched to a gene: 12. Germline-derived CDR1 and CDR2 are MDHEN and SYDVKM. Here the CDR3 reads CASIEVEGAYSNQPQHF. The CDR3, as DNA: TGTGCCAGCATTGAAGTCGAGGGGGCTTATAGCAATCAGCCCCAGCATTTT.